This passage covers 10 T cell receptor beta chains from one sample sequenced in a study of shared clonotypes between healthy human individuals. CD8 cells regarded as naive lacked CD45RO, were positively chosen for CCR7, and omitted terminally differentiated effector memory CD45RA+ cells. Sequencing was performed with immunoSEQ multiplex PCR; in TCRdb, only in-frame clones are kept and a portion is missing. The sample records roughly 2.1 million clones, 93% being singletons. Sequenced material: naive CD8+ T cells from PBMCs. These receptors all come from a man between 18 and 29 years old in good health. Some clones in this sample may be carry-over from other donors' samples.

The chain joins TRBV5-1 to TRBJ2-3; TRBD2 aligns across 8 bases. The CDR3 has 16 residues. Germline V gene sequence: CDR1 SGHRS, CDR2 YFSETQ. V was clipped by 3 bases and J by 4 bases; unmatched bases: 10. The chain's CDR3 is CASSSPTGGPADTQYF. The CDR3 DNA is TGCGCCAGCAGCTCACCTACGGGAGGGCCAGCAGATACGCAGTATTTT.

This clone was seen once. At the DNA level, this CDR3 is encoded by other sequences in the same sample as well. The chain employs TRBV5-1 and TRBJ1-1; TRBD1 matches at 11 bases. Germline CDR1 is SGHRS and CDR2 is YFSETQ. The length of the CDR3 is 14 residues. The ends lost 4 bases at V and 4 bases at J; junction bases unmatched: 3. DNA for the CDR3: TGCGCCAGCAGCAGCGGGACAGGGGGCACTGAAGCTTTCTTT. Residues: CASSSGTGGTEAFF.

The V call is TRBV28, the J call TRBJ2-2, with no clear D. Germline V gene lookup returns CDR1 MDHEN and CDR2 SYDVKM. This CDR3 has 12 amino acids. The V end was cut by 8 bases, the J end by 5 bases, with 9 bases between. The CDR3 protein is CASQRMTGELFF. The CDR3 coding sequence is TGTGCCAGCCAACGTATGACCGGGGAGCTGTTTTTT.

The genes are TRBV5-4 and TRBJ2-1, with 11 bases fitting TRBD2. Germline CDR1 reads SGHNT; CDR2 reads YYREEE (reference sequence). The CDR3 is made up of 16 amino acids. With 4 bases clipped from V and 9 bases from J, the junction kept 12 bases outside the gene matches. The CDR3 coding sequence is TGTGCCAGCAGCCCGTCGACTAGCGGGGATCCGGTTGAGCAGTTCTTC. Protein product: CASSPSTSGDPVEQFF.

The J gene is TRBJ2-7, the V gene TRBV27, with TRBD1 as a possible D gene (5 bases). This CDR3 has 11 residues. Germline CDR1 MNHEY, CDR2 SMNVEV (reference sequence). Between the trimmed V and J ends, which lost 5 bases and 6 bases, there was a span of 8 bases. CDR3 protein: CASSGALEQYF. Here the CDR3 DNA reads TGTGCCAGCAGTGGGGCCCTCGAGCAGTACTTC.

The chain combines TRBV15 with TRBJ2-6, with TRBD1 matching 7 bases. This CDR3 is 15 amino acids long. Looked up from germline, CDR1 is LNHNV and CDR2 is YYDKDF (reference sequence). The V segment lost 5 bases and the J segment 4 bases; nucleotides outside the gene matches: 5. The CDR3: CATSPSRGGANVLTF. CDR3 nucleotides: TGTGCCACCAGCCCGTCCAGGGGGGGGGCCAACGTCCTGACTTTC.

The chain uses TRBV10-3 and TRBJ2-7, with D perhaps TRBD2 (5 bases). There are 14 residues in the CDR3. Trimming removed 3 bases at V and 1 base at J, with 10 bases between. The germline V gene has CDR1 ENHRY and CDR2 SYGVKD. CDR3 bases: TGTGCCATCAGTGAAGCGGCGGGTTCCTACGAGCAGTACTTC. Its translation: CAISEAAGSYEQYF.

The CDR3 spells CASSLNENYEQYF. In nucleotides, the CDR3 is TGTGCCAGCAGTTTAAACGAAAACTACGAGCAGTACTTC. V gene TRBV27 combines with J gene TRBJ2-7, with D unresolved. Looked up from germline, CDR1 is MNHEY and CDR2 is SMNVEV (reference sequence). Trimming stripped 2 bases from V and 3 bases from J, with 8 bases between. This CDR3 spans 13 amino acids.

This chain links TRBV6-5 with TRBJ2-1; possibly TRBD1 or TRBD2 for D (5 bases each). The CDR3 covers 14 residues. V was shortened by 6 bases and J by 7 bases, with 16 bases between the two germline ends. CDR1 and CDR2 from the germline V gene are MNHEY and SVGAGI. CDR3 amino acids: CASSHGALGNEQFF. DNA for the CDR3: TGTGCCAGCAGCCACGGGGCCCTTGGAAATGAGCAGTTCTTC.

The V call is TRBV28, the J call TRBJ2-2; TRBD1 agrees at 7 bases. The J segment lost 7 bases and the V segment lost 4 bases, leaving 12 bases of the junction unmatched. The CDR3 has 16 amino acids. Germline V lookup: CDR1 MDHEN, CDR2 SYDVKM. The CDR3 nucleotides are TGTGCCAGCAGTTCCGACAGGGAGAGGGCTTACGGGGAGCTGTTTTTT. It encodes CASSSDRERAYGELFF. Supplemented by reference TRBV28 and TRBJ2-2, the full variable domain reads DVKVTQSSRYLVKRTGEKVFLECVQDMDHENMFWYRQDPGLGLRLIYFSYDVKMKEKGDIPEGYSVSREKKERFSLILESASTNQTSMYLCASSSDRERAYGELFFGEGSRLTVL.